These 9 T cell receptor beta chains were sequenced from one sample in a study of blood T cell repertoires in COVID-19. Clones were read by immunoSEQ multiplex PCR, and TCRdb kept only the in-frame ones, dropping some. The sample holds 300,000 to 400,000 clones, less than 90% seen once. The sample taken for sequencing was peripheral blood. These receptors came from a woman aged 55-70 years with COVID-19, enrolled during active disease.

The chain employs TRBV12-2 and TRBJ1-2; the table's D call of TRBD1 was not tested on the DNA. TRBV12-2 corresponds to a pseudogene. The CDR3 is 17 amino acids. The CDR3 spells CASRLLDDRASNYGYTF. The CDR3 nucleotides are TGTGCAAGTCGCCTATTGGATGACAGGGCATCGAACTATGGCTACACCTTC.

This chain's CDR3 is CASSLVAGGLNYGYTF. The CDR3 nucleotides read TGTGCCAGCAGCTTAGTCGCCGGGGGACTGAACTATGGCTACACCTTC. The chain combines TRBV7-9 with TRBJ1-2, with D possibly being TRBD1 (5 bases). Germline V gives CDR1 SEHNR, CDR2 FQNEAQ (reference sequence). CDR3 size: 16 residues. V was pared by 1 base and J by 2 bases, with 14 bases between.

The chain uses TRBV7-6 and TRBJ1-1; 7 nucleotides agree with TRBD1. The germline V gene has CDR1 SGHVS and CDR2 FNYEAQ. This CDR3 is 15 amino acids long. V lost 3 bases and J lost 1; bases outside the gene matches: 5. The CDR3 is CASSFLRGSNTEAFF. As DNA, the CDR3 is TGTGCCAGCAGCTTCCTCAGGGGGTCGAACACTGAAGCTTTCTTT.

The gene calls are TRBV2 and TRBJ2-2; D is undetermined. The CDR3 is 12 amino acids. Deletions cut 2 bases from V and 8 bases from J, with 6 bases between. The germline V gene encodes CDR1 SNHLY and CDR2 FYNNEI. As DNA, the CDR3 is TGTGCCAGCAGTGAATTCGTTGGGGAGCTGTTTTTT. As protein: CASSEFVGELFF.

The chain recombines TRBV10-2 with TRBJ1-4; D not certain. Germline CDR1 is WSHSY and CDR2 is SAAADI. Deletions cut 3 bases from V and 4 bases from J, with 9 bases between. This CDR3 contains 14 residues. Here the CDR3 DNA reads TGCGCCAGCAGTGATGGTCAGGTTAATGAAAAACTGTTTTTT. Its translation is CASSDGQVNEKLFF.

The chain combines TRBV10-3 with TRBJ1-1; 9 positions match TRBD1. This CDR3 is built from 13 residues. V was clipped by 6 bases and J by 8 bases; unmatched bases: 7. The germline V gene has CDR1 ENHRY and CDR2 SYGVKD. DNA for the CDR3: TGTGCCATCAGATTACAGGGGGCAAAAGAAGCTTTCTTT. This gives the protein CAIRLQGAKEAFF.

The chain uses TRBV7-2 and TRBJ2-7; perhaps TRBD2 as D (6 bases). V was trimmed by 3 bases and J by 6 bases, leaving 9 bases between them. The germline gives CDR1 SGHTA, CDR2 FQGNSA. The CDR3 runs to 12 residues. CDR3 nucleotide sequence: TGTGCCAGCAGCTTTTACGGGGGCGAGCAGTACTTC. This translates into CASSFYGGEQYF.

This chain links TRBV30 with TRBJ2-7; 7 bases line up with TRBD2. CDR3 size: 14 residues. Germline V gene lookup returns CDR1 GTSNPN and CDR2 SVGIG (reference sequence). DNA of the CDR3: TGTGCGGGGAGGTATGGGGGGGTGATGTACGAGCAGTACTTC. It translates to CAGRYGGVMYEQYF.

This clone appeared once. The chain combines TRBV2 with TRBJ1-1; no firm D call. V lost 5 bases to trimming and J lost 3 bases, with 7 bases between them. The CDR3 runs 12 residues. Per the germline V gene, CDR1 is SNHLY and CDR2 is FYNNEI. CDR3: CASSFRDTEAFF. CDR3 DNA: TGTGCCAGCAGTTTCCGGGACACTGAAGCTTTCTTT.